The clone carrying this TCR beta chain was seen a single time. The V end lost 1 base, the J end lost 1 base, and 13 bases lay between the germline ends. This CDR3 comprises 16 residues. The germline V gene has CDR1 LGHDT and CDR2 YNNKEL (reference sequence). How the authors handled the data: It was from reference gene primer amplification that nucleated cell counts were estimated. Repertoires were generated with immunoSEQ multiplex PCR, while TCRdb's copy carries only in-frame clones and drops some. The V and J calls and the clone size are those of that table, but D and trimming were determined from the DNA. The sample consists of roughly 310,000 clones, about nine tenths of them appearing once. These data belong to a study of blood T cell repertoires in COVID-19. Study overall: The study drew acute and convalescent COVID-19 samples from the United States, Italy and Spain.

The rearrangement joins TRBV3-1 (or the pseudogene TRBV3-2) to TRBJ1-1; D remains unclear. This clonotype originated in a woman under 40 with COVID-19, enrolled during active disease. The sample was peripheral blood. In nucleotides, the CDR3 is TGTGCCAGCAGCCAAGCCTCGGGTGTCGGGAACACTGAAGCTTTCTTT. It encodes CASSQASGVGNTEAFF.